Shown below are 15 T cell receptor beta chains from a single sample sequenced in a study of Graves' ophthalmopathy and Graves' hyperthyroidism. RNA served as the template for amplifying TCR beta CDR3 regions. First-round RT-PCR employed HTBI primers, with a second-round multiplex PCR after it. MiXCR was run by TCRdb on the multiplex PCR reads, yielding one entry per CDR3 protein. The data show 400,000 or so distinct CDR3 sequences, 15% seen once. The sample taken for sequencing was peripheral blood. These receptors came from a young woman with stable Graves' hyperthyroidism.

In this sample, this clonotype turned up many times. The junction differs from germline at one of its ends, possibly a read error. V gene TRBV18 combines with J gene TRBJ2-6; no clear D gene. Looked up from germline, CDR1 is KGHSH and CDR2 is LQKENI. The CDR3 runs 13 residues. The CDR3 loop is CASTPAGANVLTF. CDR3 DNA: TGTGCCAGCACACCTGCAGGGGCCAACGTCCTGACTTTC.

Ten or more counts support this clonotype. The J gene is TRBJ2-7, the V gene TRBV7-8; D is undetermined. V dropped 2 bases and J dropped 0 bases, with 11 bases sitting between them. The germline V gene has CDR1 SGHVS and CDR2 FQNEAQ. The CDR3 is 15 amino acids. The CDR3 DNA reads TGTGCCAGCAGCTTAAACGGCCTTGCCTCCTACGAGCAGTACTTC. Its translation: CASSLNGLASYEQYF.

This clonotype was counted many times. This chain links TRBV6-2 or TRBV6-3 with TRBJ1-1; a possible D gene is TRBD1 (5 bases). The V and J ends lost 4 bases and 4 bases respectively, with 25 bases between them. In germline, CDR1 is MNHEY, CDR2 SVGEGT. The CDR3 totals 18 residues. The CDR3 is CASSFSLDYVDGGTEAFF. For the CDR3, the DNA is TGTGCCAGCAGTTTCTCCCTGGACTACGTCGACGGGGGCACTGAAGCTTTCTTT.

The sample holds many counts of this clonotype. The chain joins TRBV27 to TRBJ1-1; 7 nucleotides agree with TRBD1. The germline V gene has CDR1 MNHEY and CDR2 SMNVEV (reference sequence). CDR3 length: 15 residues. V was clipped by 5 bases and J by 0 bases; unmatched bases: 6. The CDR3 reads CASSILGQVNTEAFF. In DNA, the CDR3 is TGTGCCAGCAGTATTCTCGGACAGGTGAACACTGAAGCTTTCTTT.

The rearrangement uses TRBV3-1 and TRBJ1-6; a possible D gene is TRBD1 (5 bases). Trimming removed 5 bases at V and 8 bases at J, with 13 bases between. CDR1 is LGHDT and CDR2 is YNNKEL in the germline V gene (reference sequence). CDR3 length: 14 amino acids. The CDR3 is CASSDQPGDSPLHF. CDR3 sequence (DNA): TGTGCCAGCAGCGACCAACCGGGGGATTCACCCCTCCACTTT.

As regards this clonotype: Being one base from a much bigger clone, this may be a read error. The rearrangement uses TRBV19 and TRBJ1-1; no firm D call. CDR1 and CDR2 from the germline V gene are LNHDA and SQIVND (reference sequence). This CDR3 region has 14 residues. The CDR3 sequence: CACTPGRMNAEAFF. In DNA, the CDR3 is TGTGCCTGCACCCCAGGCAGAATGAACGCTGAAGCTTTCTTT.

This clonotype was counted ten times or more. The rearrangement uses TRBV7-2 and TRBJ1-1, with D unclear. V lost 4 bases to trimming and J lost 4 bases, with 7 bases between them. The CDR3 spans 12 residues. CDR1 and CDR2 (germline): SGHTA, FQGNSA. This CDR3 reads CASSYLSTEAFF. The CDR3 region has the DNA TGTGCCAGCAGCTACCTGAGCACTGAAGCTTTCTTT.

This clonotype was recorded many times. V and J are TRBV6-1 and TRBJ2-7; 7 bases are shared with TRBD2. Germline CDR1 and CDR2: MNHNS and SASEGT. The CDR3 totals 13 residues. Losses at the gene ends were 7 bases for V and 4 bases for J; bases not matched to a gene: 7. The CDR3 coding sequence is TGTGCCAGCACCCCCCAGGGAGGGTACGAGCAGTACTTC. It specifies CASTPQGGYEQYF.

This clonotype was seen many times. V gene TRBV12-3 or TRBV12-4 combines with J gene TRBJ2-5, with a possible D match to TRBD1 (6 bases). Trimming stripped 6 bases from V and 1 base from J, with 12 bases between. There are 14 residues in the CDR3. The CDR3 spells CASSPRGRQETQYF. CDR3 DNA sequence: TGTGCCAGCAGCCCCAGGGGCCGCCAAGAGACCCAGTACTTC.

This clonotype showed up many times. The V and J genes are TRBV7-6 and TRBJ2-5, with TRBD1 matching 8 bases. Trimming removed 4 bases from V and 7 bases from J; junction bases left unmatched: 5. Germline V gene lookup returns CDR1 SGHVS and CDR2 FNYEAQ. This CDR3 contains 13 residues. The CDR3 DNA is TGTGCCAGCAGCTCGACAGGGGTGTGGACCCAGTACTTC. It specifies CASSSTGVWTQYF.

This clonotype was recorded many times. The chain combines TRBV9 with TRBJ1-1; D is uncertain. Germline CDR1 and CDR2: SGDLS and YYNGEE. The CDR3 has 15 residues. Trimming pared 0 bases from V and 5 bases from J, leaving 14 bases between. CDR3 nucleotides: TGTGCCAGCAGCGTAGGGAGAGGCTTAGGGACTGAAGCTTTCTTT. Amino acids: CASSVGRGLGTEAFF.

This clonotype was seen ten or more times. The chain links TRBV7-8 to TRBJ2-5; 7 bases fit TRBD1. Germline V gene data show CDR1 as SGHVS and CDR2 as FQNEAQ. The ends lost 3 bases at V and 5 bases at J; junction bases unmatched: 9. CDR3 length equals 15 residues. The CDR3 region is CASSFRTGLGETQYF. The CDR3 DNA reads as TGTGCCAGCAGCTTTCGGACAGGCTTAGGGGAGACCCAGTACTTC.

This clonotype showed up many times. This chain links TRBV11-2 with TRBJ2-3, with a possible D match to TRBD1 (6 bases). CDR1 SGHAT and CDR2 FQNNGV come from the germline V gene. This CDR3 region has 16 residues. V was trimmed by 0 bases and J by 4 bases, leaving 14 bases between them. The chain's CDR3 is CASSLDPGTKADTQYF. In DNA, the CDR3 is TGTGCCAGCAGCTTAGACCCCGGGACAAAGGCAGATACGCAGTATTTT. The variable domain in full, completed from reference TRBV11-2 and TRBJ2-3, reads EAGVAQSPRYKIIEKRQSVAFWCNPISGHATLYWYQQILGQGPKLLIQFQNNGVVDDSQLPKDRFSAERLKGVDSTLKIQPAKLEDSAVYLCASSLDPGTKADTQYFGPGTRLTVL.

This clonotype was seen repeatedly, ten times or more. This sequence joins TRBV6-2 or TRBV6-3 and TRBJ1-5; 8 bases fit TRBD1. V gave up 6 bases and J gave up 4 bases; unmatched junction bases: 5. In germline, CDR1 is MNHEY, CDR2 SVGEGT. The CDR3 spans 14 residues. The CDR3 sequence is CASRRTGQNQPQHF. The CDR3 DNA sequence: TGTGCCAGCAGGCGGACAGGGCAGAATCAGCCCCAGCATTTT.

This clonotype showed up many times. This sequence joins TRBV19 and TRBJ2-5; TRBD2 is a possible D gene (5 bases). Trimming pared 3 bases from V and 5 bases from J, leaving 19 bases between. Per the germline V gene, CDR1 is LNHDA and CDR2 is SQIVND (reference sequence). CDR3 length equals 16 residues. CDR3: CASSMSSGAFPETQYF. The CDR3 DNA sequence: TGTGCCAGTAGTATGTCGAGCGGAGCCTTCCCCGAGACCCAGTACTTC.